This is a list of T cell receptor beta chains from one sample in a study of T cells in Graves' hyperthyroidism and ophthalmopathy. MiXCR, applied by TCRdb to the multiplex PCR reads, yields one record per CDR3 protein. The sample carries about 480,000 distinct CDR3 sequences, 20% to 25% recorded once. The source material was blood. The origin of the receptors is a woman in her seventies with Graves' ophthalmopathy. CDR3s include the opening cysteine and the closing phenylalanine or tryptophan. The D gene is left open where the match is weak. Not all rows give a size; the values are once, few, many and, for expanded clones, a class.

>TRBV11-3|-|TRBJ2-1|-
TGTGCCAGCAGCCAGGGGAGGACGCGCAATGAGCAGTTCTTC
CASSQGRTRNEQFF
>TRBV12-3/TRBV12-4|many|TRBJ1-1|-
TGTGCCAGCAGTTTAATACGGACTGAAGCTTTCTTT
CASSLIRTEAFF
>TRBV6-1|many|TRBJ2-3|TRBD2
TGTGCCAGCAGTGACTTGGCGGGAGGCCAGCGGGATACGCAGTATTTT
CASSDLAGGQRDTQYF
>TRBV12-3/TRBV12-4|many|TRBJ1-1|-
TGTGCCAGCAGACAGGGCAGGAACACTGAAGCTTTCTTT
CASRQGRNTEAFF
>TRBV10-1|-|TRBJ2-7|-
TGCGCCAGCAGTGTGCGGGAAGCCGACGAGCAGTACTTC
CASSVREADEQYF
>TRBV20-1|-|TRBJ2-1|-
TGCAGTGCCATCGGGACTGCCTCCTACAATGAGCAGTTCTTC
CSAIGTASYNEQFF
>TRBV6-9|-|TRBJ2-3|TRBD2
TGTACCAGCAGTTCTACCCCGGTACTAGCGGGAGGGCGGAATACGCAGTATTTT
CTSSSTPVLAGGRNTQYF
>TRBV28|many|TRBJ2-7|TRBD1
TGTGCCAGCAGTGTGATGGTTGGGACAGGGGGCAAGTACGAGCAGTACTTC
CASSVMVGTGGKYEQYF
>TRBV11-2|many|TRBJ2-7|-
TGTGCCAGCAGCTCAGAATACGAGCAGTACTTC
CASSSEYEQYF
>TRBV6-1|-|TRBJ2-7|-
TGTGCCAGCAGTGAACCTTGGAGCTCCTACGAGCAGTACTTC
CASSEPWSSYEQYF
>TRBV5-1|few|TRBJ1-2|-
TGCGCCAGCAGCCCGGACGGGACGGAGGCTTATGGCTACACCTTC
CASSPDGTEAYGYTF
>TRBV20-1|-|TRBJ1-6|TRBD1
TGCAGTGTACAGGGGTCAGGGCTGAAAAGCTCACCCCTCCACTTT
CSVQGSGLKSSPLHF
>TRBV15|many|TRBJ2-1|TRBD2
TGTGCCACCAGCAGAGATGGACTAGCGGGAGGAAGTGAGCAGTTCTTC
CATSRDGLAGGSEQFF
>TRBV5-1|-|TRBJ2-2|-
TGCGCCAGCAGCTTGGGGGTAGGCGCCGGGGAGCTGTTTTTT
CASSLGVGAGELFF
>TRBV20-1|-|TRBJ2-4|-
TGCAGTGCTAAAGGGGGGGATTTAGCCAAAAACATTCAGTACTTC
CSAKGGDLAKNIQYF
>TRBV10-3|many|TRBJ2-7|TRBD2
TGTGCCATCGGTACCCCGACTAGCGGGAGGATAAACGAGCAGTACTTC
CAIGTPTSGRINEQYF
>TRBV4-1|-|TRBJ1-6|-
TGCGCCAGCAGCCAAGGAGCTCAGCTCTCCTATAATTCACCCCTCCACTTT
CASSQGAQLSYNSPLHF
>TRBV6-1|many|TRBJ2-7|-
TGTGCCAGCAGGCTCCCCGCTCTCGGTGAGCAGTACTTC
CASRLPALGEQYF
>TRBV6-1|few|TRBJ1-5|TRBD1
TGTGCCAGCAATGAACAGGGACAGGGGCCGGGGCAGCCCCAGCATTTT
CASNEQGQGPGQPQHF
>TRBV12-3/TRBV12-4|many|TRBJ1-2|TRBD1
TGTGCCAGCAGAAACAGGGGCCGCCGGGGCTACACCTTC
CASRNRGRRGYTF
>TRBV7-2|many|TRBJ2-3|-
TGTGCCAGCAGCTTAAACCCTCGCGGGGCCACAGATACGCAGTATTTT
CASSLNPRGATDTQYF
>TRBV3-1|few|TRBJ1-1|TRBD1
TGTGCCAGCAGACAATCAGGGGGCCTGAACACTGAAGCTTTCTTT
CASRQSGGLNTEAFF
>TRBV11-1|many|TRBJ2-5|-
TGTGCCAGCAGCTCCAATTCGGGACACCGGACCCGGGCCCAGTACTTC
CASSSNSGHRTRAQYF
>TRBV13|few|TRBJ2-7|-
TGTGCCAGCAGCTTAGGGCTGGGGCGAACGAACGAGCAGTACTTC
CASSLGLGRTNEQYF